The 24 T cell receptor beta chains reported below all come from one sample, sequenced in a study of T cell responses to AZD1222 COVID-19 vaccine. Libraries were prepared by immunoSEQ multiplex PCR; TCRdb keeps only in-frame clonotypes and omits some of them. The table records about 140,000 clones, roughly nine tenths of them present only once. This sample comprised peripheral blood, obtained 28 days after the second dose of the MenACWY control vaccine. The receptors originated from an adult who received the MenACWY meningococcal vaccine as a control.

This clone was seen only once. The chain employs TRBV2 and TRBJ1-5; TRBD1 matches 7 bases. There are 13 residues in the CDR3. Trimming cost V 3 bases and J 15 bases; bases outside gene matches: 11. CDR1 SNHLY and CDR2 FYNNEI come from the germline V gene. This CDR3 reads CASSELWDSKGHF. DNA of the CDR3: TGTGCCAGCAGTGAGCTTTGGGACAGCAAGGGGCATTTT.

The rearrangement joins TRBV10-3 to TRBJ1-2, with a possible D match to TRBD1 (5 bases). Germline-derived CDR1 and CDR2 are ENHRY and SYGVKD. The CDR3 totals 14 residues. V was pared by 10 bases and J by 0 bases, with 15 bases between. In DNA, the CDR3 is TGTGCCACTAACAGAGGGGAAGCTAACTATGGCTACACCTTC. Its translation is CATNRGEANYGYTF.

The rearrangement joins TRBV4-3 to TRBJ2-6; D unresolved. The CDR3 consists of 14 residues. Germline V gene data show CDR1 as LGHNA and CDR2 as YSLEER. Trimming took 2 bases from V and 0 from J, leaving 2 bases between them. In DNA form, the CDR3 reads TGCGCCAGCAGCCAATACTCTGGGGCCAACGTCCTGACTTTC. This codes for CASSQYSGANVLTF.

The chain combines TRBV28 with TRBJ2-4; 9 bases match TRBD1. CDR1 and CDR2 from the germline V gene are MDHEN and SYDVKM. V shed 5 bases, J shed 4 bases, and the junction held 6 bases outside the gene matches. The CDR3 length is 15 residues. The CDR3, as DNA: TGTGCCAGCAGTATTCCCGGGACAGGGAAAAACATTCAGTACTTC. This codes for CASSIPGTGKNIQYF.

This clone was observed a single time. V is TRBV7-9 and J is TRBJ2-7; either TRBD1 or TRBD2 may fit D (5 bases each). The CDR3 extends over 14 amino acids. Trimming took 5 bases from V and 3 from J, leaving 14 bases between them. From germline, CDR1 is SEHNR and CDR2 FQNEAQ (reference sequence). CDR3 nucleotides: TGTGCCAGCAGCGCCCTGGGGACGGGCTACGAGCAGTACTTC. This gives the protein CASSALGTGYEQYF.

The rearrangement links TRBV28 to TRBJ1-4; D possibly corresponds to TRBD1 (5 bases). The CDR3 consists of 15 residues. Germline V gene sequence: CDR1 MDHEN, CDR2 SYDVKM. Trimming removed 1 base at V and 6 bases at J, with 12 bases between. The CDR3 region has the DNA TGTGCCAGCAGTTTATCGGGGGGAAGGTATGAAAAACTGTTTTTT. Translation gives CASSLSGGRYEKLFF. Combining the CDR3 with reference TRBV28 and TRBJ1-4 gives the whole variable domain DVKVTQSSRYLVKRTGEKVFLECVQDMDHENMFWYRQDPGLGLRLIYFSYDVKMKEKGDIPEGYSVSREKKERFSLILESASTNQTSMYLCASSLSGGRYEKLFFGSGTQLSVL.

The chain links TRBV5-1 to TRBJ2-6, with D perhaps being TRBD1 or TRBD2 (5 bases each). The CDR3 totals 16 residues. Trimming shortened V by 7 bases and J by 1 base, and 15 bases separated the two germline ends. Looked up from germline, CDR1 is SGHRS and CDR2 is YFSETQ. Written as DNA, the CDR3 is TGCGCCAGCCGCCGGGACGGATTATCTGGGGCCAACGTCCTGACTTTC. Residues: CASRRDGLSGANVLTF.

The rearrangement links TRBV5-8 to TRBJ1-3; TRBD1 agrees at 8 bases. Germline CDR1 is SGHTS and CDR2 is YDEGEE. CDR3 length equals 14 residues. V was pared by 7 bases and J by 1 base, with 4 bases of the junction left unmatched. The CDR3 coding sequence is TGTGCCAGCGCCCGGACAGGGTCTGGAAACACCATATATTTT. Residues: CASARTGSGNTIYF.

This chain links TRBV30 with TRBJ2-7, with a weak D call TRBD1 (5 bases). CDR1 and CDR2 (germline): GTSNPN, SVGIG (reference sequence). This CDR3 region has 12 residues. The V and J ends lost 1 base and 5 bases respectively, with 9 bases between them. In DNA, the CDR3 is TGTGCCTGGAGTGAACAGGTGGACGAGCAGTACTTC. This translates into CAWSEQVDEQYF.

This chain uses TRBV19 with TRBJ2-1, with D perhaps being TRBD1 or TRBD2 (5 bases each). This CDR3 region has 12 residues. V lost 2 bases to trimming and J lost 9 bases, with 8 bases between them. Germline V gives CDR1 LNHDA, CDR2 SQIVND (reference sequence). The CDR3 coding sequence is TGTGCCAGTAGTATACAGGGAGCTGAGCAGTTCTTC. Amino acids: CASSIQGAEQFF.

The rearrangement joins TRBV7-2 to TRBJ2-5; 7 positions agree with TRBD2. This CDR3 has 16 residues. Germline assignment: CDR1 SGHTA and CDR2 FQGNSA. The J segment lost 4 bases and the V segment lost 5 bases, leaving 13 bases of the junction unmatched. The CDR3: CASSPGLSGGGETQYF. CDR3 DNA sequence: TGTGCCAGCAGCCCGGGACTAAGTGGGGGGGGAGAGACCCAGTACTTC.

The V gene is TRBV7-3, the J gene TRBJ2-2; D is undetermined. Per the germline V gene, CDR1 is SGHTA and CDR2 is FQGTGA. V was trimmed by 5 bases and J by 4 bases, leaving 8 bases between them. This CDR3 has 13 residues. The CDR3 loop reads CASSLLSTGELFF. CDR3 coding DNA: TGTGCCAGCAGCCTACTTAGCACCGGGGAGCTGTTTTTT. The full variable domain, with the rest looked up from reference TRBV7-3 and TRBJ2-2, is GAGVSQTPSNKVTEKGKYVELRCDPISGHTALYWYRQSLGQGPEFLIYFQGTGAADDSGLPNDRFFAVRPEGSVSTLKIQRTERGDSAVYLCASSLLSTGELFFGEGSRLTVL.

The V call is TRBV4-3, the J call TRBJ1-2; 9 bases agree with TRBD1. Germline V CDR1 and CDR2: LGHNA, YSLEER. The CDR3 has 15 amino acids. The V segment lost 6 bases and the J segment 6 bases; nucleotides outside the gene matches: 11. CDR3 amino acids: CASSHGTGNLDGYTF. The CDR3 DNA reads TGCGCCAGCAGTCATGGGACAGGGAATTTGGATGGCTACACCTTC.

The V and J genes are TRBV6-2 or TRBV6-3 and TRBJ2-1; 9 bases match TRBD1. This CDR3 region has 15 residues. The V and J ends lost 8 bases and 6 bases, in that order; junction bases with no gene match: 11. CDR1 is MNHEY and CDR2 is SVGEGT in the germline V gene. The CDR3 protein is CASGLRQGGGNEQFF. The CDR3 nucleotides are TGTGCCAGCGGCCTCAGACAGGGGGGGGGCAATGAGCAGTTCTTC.

The rearrangement links TRBV27 to TRBJ2-7; 7 positions match TRBD1. The CDR3 is 12 amino acids. Germline CDR1 and CDR2: MNHEY and SMNVEV (reference sequence). Trimming took 4 bases from V and 4 from J; bases not matched to a gene: 1. The CDR3 reads CASSSGQYEQYF. The DNA of the CDR3 is TGTGCCAGCAGTTCGGGACAGTACGAGCAGTACTTC.

The CDR3 nucleotides are TGTGCCAGCAGCGGCGGTGTCGATGAAAAACTGTTTTTT. Its protein is CASSGGVDEKLFF. The chain employs TRBV13 and TRBJ1-4; no reliable D call. V lost 5 bases to trimming and J lost 6 bases, with 10 bases between them. Germline values: CDR1 PRHDT, CDR2 FYEKMQ (reference sequence). There are 13 residues in the CDR3.

The chain combines TRBV27 with TRBJ1-5; D remains ambiguous. Germline V gene lookup returns CDR1 MNHEY and CDR2 SMNVEV (reference sequence). Trimming left V 3 bases short and J 1 base short, with 7 bases between. This CDR3 region has 14 residues. CDR3 residues: CASSLRSSNQPQHF. In nucleotides, the CDR3 is TGTGCCAGCAGTTTGCGCAGCAGCAATCAGCCCCAGCATTTT.

V usage is TRBV19 and J usage is TRBJ2-2, with 10 bases fitting TRBD2. Germline CDR1 and CDR2: LNHDA and SQIVND (reference sequence). J lost 4 bases, V lost 3 bases, and 11 bases had no gene match. The CDR3 spans 18 residues. The CDR3 spells CASSIRWASGGLTGELFF. The CDR3 region has the DNA TGTGCCAGTAGTATTAGGTGGGCTAGCGGGGGCCTCACCGGGGAGCTGTTTTTT.

The chain employs TRBV4-3 and TRBJ2-7; D not certain. The CDR3 spans 14 residues. Trimming cost V 1 base and J 2 bases, with 9 bases left between them. Per the germline V gene, CDR1 is LGHNA and CDR2 is YSLEER. The CDR3 is CASSQVNGAYEQYF. The DNA of the CDR3 is TGCGCCAGCAGCCAAGTGAACGGAGCCTACGAGCAGTACTTC.

The rearrangement uses TRBV12-5 and TRBJ1-6; 11 bases line up with TRBD1. This CDR3 comprises 17 residues. The junction had 9 bases not matched to a gene; V was cut back by 6 bases and J by 5 bases. Germline CDR1 reads LGHNT; CDR2 reads FRNRAP. The CDR3 region is CASGRKLGQGDNSPLHF. Here the CDR3 DNA reads TGTGCTAGTGGCCGAAAATTGGGACAGGGGGATAATTCACCCCTCCACTTT.

The genes are TRBV27 and TRBJ1-1, with D perhaps TRBD1 (6 bases). Germline V lookup: CDR1 MNHEY, CDR2 SMNVEV (reference sequence). The CDR3 is 15 residues long. With 4 bases removed from V and 8 bases from J, the gap between germline ends came to 20 bases. Here the CDR3 DNA reads TGTGCCAGCAGTTCCCCCGGACGGACAGAGGTAGAAGCTTTCTTT. Protein: CASSSPGRTEVEAFF.

The V gene is TRBV6-5, the J gene TRBJ2-7, with no clear D. The CDR3 extends over 13 amino acids. V was clipped by 6 bases and J by 2 bases, with 11 bases between them. The germline CDR1 and CDR2 sequences are MNHEY and SVGAGI. The CDR3 here is CASRPDIAYEQYF. Written as DNA, the CDR3 is TGTGCCAGCAGGCCTGACATCGCCTACGAGCAGTACTTC.

The gene calls are TRBV6-2 or TRBV6-3 and TRBJ2-1, with 12 bases identical to TRBD2. The V segment lost 5 bases and the J segment 4 bases; nucleotides outside the gene matches: 3. The germline V gene encodes CDR1 MNHEY and CDR2 SVGEGT. CDR3 size: 15 residues. CDR3 in amino acids: CASSNGLAGYNEQFF. For the CDR3, the DNA is TGTGCCAGCAGTAACGGACTAGCGGGGTACAATGAGCAGTTCTTC.

This clone was counted once. The rearrangement joins TRBV4-3 to TRBJ2-1; D gene unclear. Looked up from germline, CDR1 is LGHNA and CDR2 is YSLEER. Trimming took 0 bases from V and 2 from J, leaving 11 bases between them. This CDR3 is 16 amino acids long. The CDR3 DNA is TGCGCCAGCAGCCAAGAGAGGTCCAGCCCCTACAATGAGCAGTTCTTC. It is translated as CASSQERSSPYNEQFF.